This T cell receptor (beta chain) was sequenced during a study of PD-1 blockade in classical Hodgkin lymphoma. Study-wide points: Still unresolved is the cause of the repertoire differences, which may be disease activity or prior therapy. Patients starting nivolumab less than 1 year after ASCT had lower diversity and were excluded from later analyses.

Every patient relapsed after autologous stem cell transplantation, and brentuximab vedotin exposure varied. It was by magnetic negative selection that CD4+ T cells were purified from thawed PBMCs. The CDR3 runs 17 residues. CDR1 is LGHNA, CDR2 YNFKEQ, per germline. V shed 1 base, J shed 3 bases, and the junction held 2 bases outside the gene matches. With respect to this clone: Antigen: not known.

Assay used: immunoSEQ multiplex PCR; TCRdb lists only in-frame clones, some missing. The sample has roughly 25,000 clones; over 80% are singletons. The V gene is TRBV4-2, the J gene TRBJ2-2; TRBD2 agrees at 13 bases. This sample comprised CD4+ T cells from blood, obtained at baseline. This TCR derives from a human donor with classical Hodgkin lymphoma. The CDR3 region is CASSQALAGGDTGELFF. The CDR3 nucleotides read TGTGCCAGCAGCCAAGCACTAGCGGGGGGGGACACCGGGGAGCTGTTTTTT.